What follows are 10 T cell receptor beta chains derived from one specimen sequenced in a study of early T cells in non-severe SARS-CoV-2 infection. TCRdb ran MiXCR on the 5' RACE reads and lists one entry per CDR3 protein. The top ten clones hold about 8.6% of a sample with tens of thousands of distinct CDR3 sequences, approximately 13% of them seen once. Material for sequencing was whole blood. These receptors all stem from an adult who was a healthcare worker with PCR-confirmed SARS-CoV-2 infection or an uninfected control (not recorded which).

This sequence joins TRBV25-1 and TRBJ2-3; 8 bases match TRBD1. V dropped 3 bases and J dropped 4; count of bases not matched to a gene: 6. Germline V gene lookup returns CDR1 MGHDK and CDR2 SYGVNS. The CDR3 is 15 amino acids. The CDR3 spells CASSERQGISDTQYF. CDR3 sequence (DNA): TGTGCCAGCAGTGAGAGACAGGGGATTTCAGATACGCAGTATTTT.

The chain couples TRBV25-1 to TRBJ1-4; D is unresolved. V lost 4 bases and J 8 bases, leaving 8 bases between the germline ends. CDR3 length: 12 residues. Germline assignment: CDR1 MGHDK and CDR2 SYGVNS. CDR3 sequence: CASSATWEKLFF. The CDR3 DNA is TGTGCCAGCAGTGCGACCTGGGAAAAACTGTTTTTT. Filled out from reference TRBV25-1 and TRBJ1-4, the complete variable domain reads EADIYQTPRYLVIGTGKKITLECSQTMGHDKMYWYQQDPGMELHLIHYSYGVNSTEKGDLSSESTVSRIRTEHFPLTLESARPSHTSQYLCASSATWEKLFFGSGTQLSVL.

There are a few counts of this clonotype. The chain uses TRBV28 and TRBJ2-7; TRBD1 agrees at 7 bases. Looked up from germline, CDR1 is MDHEN and CDR2 is SYDVKM. The ends lost 5 bases at V and 1 base at J; junction bases unmatched: 11. This CDR3 contains 16 residues. The CDR3 bases are TGTGCCAGCAGTACTACCCGACAGGGCCCATCCTACGAGCAGTACTTC. It specifies CASSTTRQGPSYEQYF.

This clonotype was seen more than once but under ten times. V is TRBV21-1 and J is TRBJ2-1; no DNA check was done on the table's D call, TRBD2. TRBV21-1 is noted as a pseudogene. CDR3 size: 18 residues. This CDR3 reads CASSKDVLEREAHNEQFF. CDR3 DNA sequence: TGTGCCAGCAGCAAAGATGTCCTAGAGCGGGAGGCCCACAATGAGCAGTTCTTC.

This clonotype appeared many times. The chain uses TRBV7-9 and TRBJ2-3; D unclear. V shed 5 bases and J shed 6 bases, with 3 bases lying between them. The CDR3 spans 10 residues. CDR1 SEHNR and CDR2 FQNEAQ come from the germline V gene (reference sequence). The CDR3 DNA is TGTGCCAGCAGCCGCGATACGCAGTATTTT. Amino acids: CASSRDTQYF.

The V gene is TRBV6-1, the J gene TRBJ1-1; unclear D gene. Trimming left V 2 bases short and J 9 bases short, with 7 bases between. From germline, CDR1 is MNHNS and CDR2 SASEGT. This CDR3 comprises 11 residues. As DNA, the CDR3 is TGTGCCAGCAGTGAATGGGCGCAAGCTTTCTTT. This codes for CASSEWAQAFF.

V and J are TRBV13 and TRBJ2-6, with D perhaps matching TRBD2 (5 bases). This CDR3 region has 16 residues. Per the germline V gene, CDR1 is PRHDT and CDR2 is FYEKMQ (reference sequence). Trimming pared 5 bases from V and 0 bases from J, leaving 11 bases between. CDR3 DNA: TGTGCCAGCAGCCCCTCCCGGGGCTCTGGGGCCAACGTCCTGACTTTC. Residues: CASSPSRGSGANVLTF.

The V and J genes are TRBV9 and TRBJ2-2; 11 bases line up with TRBD2. J was trimmed by 7 bases and V by 3 bases; bases with no gene match: 5. Germline V gene data show CDR1 as SGDLS and CDR2 as YYNGEE. The CDR3 totals 15 residues. CDR3: CASSALAGVGGELFF. The CDR3 region has the DNA TGTGCCAGCAGCGCACTAGCGGGAGTTGGCGGGGAGCTGTTTTTT.

Ten or more counts support this clonotype. CDR3 DNA: TGTGCCAGCAGCGGGGACTTTTACGAGCAGTACTTC. Its translation is CASSGDFYEQYF. J is TRBJ2-7 and V is TRBV7-8; maybe TRBD2 (6 bases). Germline CDR1 SGHVS, CDR2 FQNEAQ. The CDR3 sequence is 12 residues long. V lost 5 bases and J lost 4, with 9 bases in between.

The chain joins TRBV5-1 to TRBJ2-6; D is undetermined. V was shortened by 0 bases and J by 2 bases, with 6 bases between the two germline ends. The CDR3 is 15 amino acids. Germline CDR1 reads SGHRS; CDR2 reads YFSETQ. The CDR3, as DNA: TGCGCCAGCAGCTTGGGACTGCCTGGGGCCAACGTCCTGACTTTC. Its protein is CASSLGLPGANVLTF.